Below are 9 T cell receptor beta chains sequenced from a single sample in a study of blood T cell repertoires in COVID-19. TCRdb's table, derived via immunoSEQ multiplex PCR, lists solely in-frame clones and lacks some. Here the sample spans about 180,000 clones, around 87% being singletons. Material: peripheral blood. Receptors were obtained from a man aged 40-55 years with active or convalescent COVID-19.

The rearrangement links TRBV2 to TRBJ2-7; possible D gene TRBD2, 6 bases. Between the trimmed V and J ends, which lost 7 bases and 3 bases, there was a span of 10 bases. The length of the CDR3 is 12 residues. CDR1 and CDR2 (germline): SNHLY, FYNNEI. In DNA form, the CDR3 reads TGTGCCAGCAATGAGGGACTCTACGAGCAGTACTTC. As protein: CASNEGLYEQYF.

The J gene is TRBJ2-7, the V gene TRBV9, with a weak D call TRBD1 (6 bases). V lost 0 bases and J lost 0, with 7 bases in between. The CDR3 runs 14 residues. Germline CDR1 SGDLS, CDR2 YYNGEE. The CDR3 DNA is TGTGCCAGCAGCGTAGGGGGGCTCTCCTACGAGCAGTACTTC. Translated: CASSVGGLSYEQYF. Looking up the rest from reference TRBV9 and TRBJ2-7 gives the full variable domain: DSGVTQTPKHLITATGQRVTLRCSPRSGDLSVYWYQQSLDQGLQFLIQYYNGEERAKGNILERFSAQQFPDLHSELNLSSLELGDSALYFCASSVGGLSYEQYFGPGTRLTVT.

The V call is TRBV5-4, the J call TRBJ1-5, with 7 bases lining up with TRBD1. CDR1 SGHNT and CDR2 YYREEE come from the germline V gene (reference sequence). J gave up 2 bases and V 4 bases, and 9 bases lay outside the gene matches. This CDR3 comprises 16 residues. CDR3 sequence reads: CASSAGQPGGNQPQHF. The CDR3 DNA sequence: TGTGCCAGCAGCGCGGGACAGCCGGGCGGCAATCAGCCCCAGCATTTT.

The chain joins TRBV24-1 to TRBJ1-2, with 9 bases that match TRBD1. V lost 3 bases to trimming and J lost 7 bases; unmatched junction nucleotides: 11. CDR1 and CDR2 (germline): KGHDR, SFDVKD. There are 16 residues in the CDR3. CDR3 region: CATSDPRTGDSGGYTF. In DNA, the CDR3 is TGTGCCACCAGTGATCCTCGGACAGGGGATAGTGGTGGCTACACCTTC.

The J gene is TRBJ2-5, the V gene TRBV7-2, with TRBD2 matching over 13 bases. Germline CDR1 and CDR2: SGHTA and FQGNSA. The CDR3 has 16 residues. Trimming took 5 bases from V and 2 from J; bases not matched to a gene: 5. The CDR3 DNA sequence: TGTGCCAGCAGCAGGACTAGCGGGGGTAAACAAGAGACCCAGTACTTC. Translated, it gives CASSRTSGGKQETQYF.

The genes are TRBV18 and TRBJ1-5; TRBD1 aligns across 9 bases. Trimming removed 3 bases from V and 5 bases from J; junction bases left unmatched: 14. CDR1 is KGHSH, CDR2 LQKENI, per germline. This CDR3 spans 18 amino acids. The CDR3 here is CASSPSEPGQGMDQPQHF. The CDR3 DNA follows: TGTGCCAGCTCACCGTCGGAGCCGGGACAGGGAATGGATCAGCCCCAGCATTTT.

J is TRBJ1-3 and V is TRBV7-2; D is unresolved. In germline, CDR1 is SGHTA, CDR2 FQGNSA. This CDR3 is built from 14 residues. Trimming shortened V by 7 bases and J by 5 bases, and 15 bases separated the two germline ends. CDR3 sequence: CASTLSEVRNTIYF. CDR3 nucleotide sequence: TGTGCCAGCACCCTCAGTGAAGTCCGAAACACCATATATTTT. Combining the CDR3 with reference TRBV7-2 and TRBJ1-3 gives the whole variable domain GAGVSQSPSNKVTEKGKDVELRCDPISGHTALYWYRQSLGQGLEFLIYFQGNSAPDKSGLPSDRFSAERTGGSVSTLTIQRTQQEDSAVYLCASTLSEVRNTIYFGEGSWLTVV.

This clone showed up just once. The chain links TRBV2 to TRBJ1-4; 7 nucleotides align to TRBD1. Germline CDR1 and CDR2: SNHLY and FYNNEI. There are 15 residues in the CDR3. V was pared by 5 bases and J by 7 bases, with 10 bases of the junction left unmatched. The CDR3 reads CASSSQGGRFEKLFF. For the CDR3, the DNA is TGTGCCAGCAGTTCTCAGGGGGGAAGGTTTGAAAAACTGTTTTTT.

The J gene is TRBJ1-1, the V gene TRBV7-2; 7 positions agree with TRBD1. The CDR3 consists of 16 residues. V was pared by 4 bases and J by 1 base, with 9 bases of the junction left unmatched. The germline V gene encodes CDR1 SGHTA and CDR2 FQGNSA. The CDR3 bases are TGTGCCAGCAGCTCCTCTTCCGGGACAGAGAACACTGAAGCTTTCTTT. Encoded protein: CASSSSSGTENTEAFF.